This T cell receptor (beta chain) was captured by sequencing in a study of cytomegalovirus exposure and HLA in healthy donors. Overall study findings and caveats: It was shown in a later analysis that HLA-associated TCR beta chains were more clonally expanded than other, equally common chains. Usually a TCR sequence was rare, but some public TCRs were found in many donors. A later analysis appeared to link common viral pathogens to several of the most significant clusters. HLA alleles were associated with fewer than 20,000 TCR beta sequences in a later analysis at 0.05 false discovery rate.

For this clone: The antigen remains undetermined. Other nucleotide sequences in the sample specify the same CDR3.

In the PCR, 60 Vbeta and 13 Jbeta primers were used. Method: immunoSEQ multiplex PCR; TCRdb's copy keeps in-frame clones and lacks some. In the table there are over 150,000 clones, under 80% of which are singletons. This CDR3 is built from 14 residues. The V gene end was trimmed by 3 bases and the J gene end by 4 bases; junction bases not matched to a gene: 6. CDR1 and CDR2 from the germline V gene are LNHDA and SQIVND (reference sequence). This chain uses TRBV19 with TRBJ2-7, with 7 nucleotides matching TRBD1. The specimen was PBMCs. This sequence originates from a man aged 30-40 years in good health and CMV-seronegative. CDR3 amino acids: CASSIRQGPYEQYF. DNA for the CDR3: TGTGCCAGTAGTATCCGACAGGGCCCGTACGAGCAGTACTTC.